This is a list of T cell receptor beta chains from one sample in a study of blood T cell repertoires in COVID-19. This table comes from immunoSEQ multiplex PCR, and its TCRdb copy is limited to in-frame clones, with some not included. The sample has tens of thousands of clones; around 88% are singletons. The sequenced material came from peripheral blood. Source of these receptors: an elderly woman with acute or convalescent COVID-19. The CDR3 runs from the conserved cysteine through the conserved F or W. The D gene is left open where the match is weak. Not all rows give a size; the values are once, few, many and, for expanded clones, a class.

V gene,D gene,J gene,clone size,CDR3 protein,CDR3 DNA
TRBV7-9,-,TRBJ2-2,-,CASRPDTPSSTGELFF,TGTGCCAGCAGACCCGACACCCCGAGTAGCACCGGGGAGCTGTTTTTT
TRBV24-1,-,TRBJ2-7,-,CATEGVGYEQYF,TGTGCCACCGAGGGTGTTGGCTACGAGCAGTACTTC
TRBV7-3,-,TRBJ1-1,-,CASSLMGHTEAFF,TGTGCCAGCAGCTTAATGGGGCACACTGAAGCTTTCTTT
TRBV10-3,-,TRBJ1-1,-,CAIKTGGTQNTEAFF,TGTGCCATCAAGACGGGGGGAACCCAAAACACTGAAGCTTTCTTT
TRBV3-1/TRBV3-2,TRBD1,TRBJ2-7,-,CASSRRQGASEQYF,TGTGCCAGCAGCCGACGTCAGGGGGCCAGCGAGCAGTACTTC
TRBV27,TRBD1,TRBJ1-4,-,CASSLRGQGATNEKLFF,TGTGCCAGCAGTTTAAGGGGACAGGGGGCAACTAATGAAAAACTGTTTTTT
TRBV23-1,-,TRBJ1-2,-,CASSRPRPGNYGYTF,TGCGCCAGCAGTCGCCCGCGCCCAGGCAACTATGGCTACACCTTC
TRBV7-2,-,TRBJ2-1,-,CASSPGAQAYNEQFF,TGTGCCAGCAGCCCGGGTGCACAGGCCTACAATGAGCAGTTCTTC
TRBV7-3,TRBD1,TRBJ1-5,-,CASSQYTDRGPLHF,TGTGCCAGCAGCCAATACACCGACAGGGGCCCGTTGCATTTT
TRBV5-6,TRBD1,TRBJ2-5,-,CASGEDRGETQYF,TGTGCCAGCGGTGAGGACAGGGGAGAGACCCAGTACTTC
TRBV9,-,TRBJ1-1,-,CASSVEGDTGQTEAFF,TGTGCCAGCAGCGTAGAGGGGGACACAGGGCAGACTGAAGCTTTCTTT
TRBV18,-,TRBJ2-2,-,CASSILQGTGELFF,TGTGCCAGCTCTATACTCCAGGGTACCGGGGAGCTGTTTTTT
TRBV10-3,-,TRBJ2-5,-,CAISESRDTGETQYF,TGTGCCATCAGTGAGAGCAGGGACACCGGAGAGACCCAGTACTTC
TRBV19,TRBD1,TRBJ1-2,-,CATLKSTGIYGYTF,TGTGCCACCCTCAAATCGACAGGGATCTATGGCTACACCTTC
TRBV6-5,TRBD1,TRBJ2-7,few,CACRDRGHHEQYF,TGTGCCTGCCGGGACAGGGGGCACCACGAGCAGTACTTC
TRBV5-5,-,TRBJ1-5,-,CASSGQYNQPQHF,TGTGCCAGCAGCGGACAGTACAATCAGCCCCAGCATTTT
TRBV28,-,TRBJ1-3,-,CASTTPVGNTIYF,TGTGCCAGCACCACACCCGTTGGAAACACCATATATTTT
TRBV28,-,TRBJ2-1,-,CASREQGYNEQFF,TGTGCCAGCAGGGAACAGGGTTACAATGAGCAGTTCTTC
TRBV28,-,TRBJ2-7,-,CASNNRGINEQYF,TGTGCCAGCAACAATCGCGGGATAAACGAGCAGTACTTC
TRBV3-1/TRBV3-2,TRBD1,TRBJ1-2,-,CASSLRTGGKFAYGYTF,TGTGCCAGCAGCCTCAGGACAGGGGGCAAATTTGCCTATGGCTACACCTTC
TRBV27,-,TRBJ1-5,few,CASSREVNQPQHF,TGTGCCAGCAGTCGGGAGGTCAATCAGCCCCAGCATTTT
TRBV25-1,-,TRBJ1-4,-,CASSSPMGAGEKLFF,TGTGCCAGCAGCTCCCCAATGGGGGCAGGCGAAAAACTGTTTTTT
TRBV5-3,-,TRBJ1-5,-,CARSLASRSRYSNQPQHF,TGTGCCAGAAGCTTGGCCTCAAGGAGCCGATATAGCAATCAGCCCCAGCATTTT
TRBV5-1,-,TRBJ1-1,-,CASSLGAQNTEAFF,TGCGCCAGCAGCTTGGGAGCGCAAAACACTGAAGCTTTCTTT
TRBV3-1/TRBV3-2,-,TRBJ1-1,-,CASSAWKESTEAFF,TGTGCCAGCAGCGCCTGGAAGGAGAGCACTGAAGCTTTCTTT
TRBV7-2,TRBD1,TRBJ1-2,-,CASSVRTGGIYGYTF,TGTGCCAGCAGCGTACGGACAGGGGGCATCTATGGCTACACCTTC
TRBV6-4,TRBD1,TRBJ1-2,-,CASNGTGGAYGYTF,TGTGCCAGCAATGGGACAGGGGGGGCCTATGGCTACACCTTC
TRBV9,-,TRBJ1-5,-,CASSVGSGGNQPQHF,TGTGCCAGCAGCGTAGGCTCAGGGGGCAATCAGCCCCAGCATTTT
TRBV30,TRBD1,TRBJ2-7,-,CAWKASEGQGVVGYEQYF,TGTGCCTGGAAAGCCTCAGAAGGACAGGGGGTTGTGGGCTACGAGCAGTACTTC
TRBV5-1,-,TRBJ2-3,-,CASSFGGNTQYF,TGCGCCAGCAGCTTTGGAGGGAATACGCAGTATTTT